This T cell receptor (beta chain) is from a study of cytomegalovirus exposure and HLA in healthy donors (dated by TCRdb to 2015 to 2018). In the study overall: An earlier analysis of fewer than 750 of the donors reported 276 Gb of sequence data and about 120 million unique TCR beta sequences obtained from some 170 million T cells. Roughly 300 gigabases of sequencing data and 70 million to 95 million unique TCR sequences made up an early release that covered 640 HLA-typed donors. Of the roughly 400 genotyped donors, approximately 83% fell in the genetic ancestry cluster associated with self-reported Caucasian donors. The study was designed to test whether signatures of past pathogen exposure could be identified by cataloging public T cell receptors. Using immunosequencing, the study profiled T cell repertoires from roughly 650 subjects and related those repertoires to cytomegalovirus serostatus. A separate validation cohort of about 110 different subjects was used in addition to the approximately 700-subject first cohort. To predict cytomegalovirus infection status, the study brought together high-throughput TCR immunosequencing, statistical association of individual TCRs with disease status, and machine learning. A later analysis re-analyzed previously published TCR beta repertoires from hundreds of donors and added high-resolution HLA genotyping to study TCR occurrence patterns. The later analysis used no new phenotypic data to find candidate immune exposures, relying instead on TCR beta sequences and their occurrence across donors. In an earlier analysis of around 540 of the donors, high-throughput TCR beta sequencing was used to judge whether each TCR beta V gene segment behaved as functional or pseudogenic. Alongside the repertoire data, information on donor age, sex, ethnicity and CMV serostatus was compiled. A later genetic analysis took genome-wide SNP genotypes for about 65% of the 666 donors and used that subset as a discovery cohort. All discovery cohort repertoires had been generated on a single sequencing platform. HLA typing included class I and class II loci at four-digit resolution. Typing coverage varied by locus: roughly 629-640 donors for A, B, C, DRB1 and DQB1; 500 to 550 for DQA1; approximately 570 for DPA1; roughly 470 for DPB1. A handful of DR-DQ haplotypes were handled as single units for association and clustering because linkage in the cohort was strong. On average, roughly 240,000 unique TCR beta nucleotide sequences were sequenced per donor among fewer than 500 genotyped donors of the cohort, with approximately 18% of those sequences being non-productive.

The cohort comprised around 700 healthy bone marrow donors. At the time of sampling, every cohort member was nominally healthy, though immune exposures that went unrecorded were likely present. The donor tested CMV seropositive, placing the donor among the approximately 290 seropositive members of the cohort. Every donor gave a peripheral blood sample, and the peripheral blood mononuclear cells from that sample were used for TCR beta sequencing. Genomic DNA extraction from the blood cell samples was performed with the Qiagen DNeasy Blood Extraction Kit. Libraries were prepared through the immunoSEQ multiplex PCR assay. A mixture of 60 forward primers for TCR Vbeta segments and 13 reverse primers for TCR Jbeta segments was used in the multiplex PCR. A multiplex PCR assay on genomic DNA amplified the CDR3 region of rearranged TCR beta genes. The Illumina HiSeq System was used to sequence the amplified TCR beta libraries as 87-base-pair reads. On the study's bioinformatics: A later analysis counted approximately 76 million unique TCR beta chains across the 700 or so repertoires, and some 11 million of these chains were shared by at least two donors. To remove PCR and sequencing errors, raw reads were error-corrected and collapsed into unique sequences using a nearest-neighbor algorithm that merged closely related sequences. To assign V, D and J gene segments, CDR3 sequences were aligned to IMGT reference sequences. For a sequence to be retained, a match of at least six nucleotides to both a V gene segment and a J gene segment was required. A rearrangement counted as productive if the CDR3 had no stop codons and remained in frame with V and J, and every other rearrangement counted as non-productive. CDR3 was defined according to IMGT convention as the region running from the second conserved V-encoded cysteine to the conserved J-encoded phenylalanine. The earlier analysis of about 640 of the donors excluded any sequence lacking an unambiguous match to a single V gene segment. In an earlier analysis of 450 to 750 of the donors, a V segment was called functional when productive rearrangements were above 56.7%, and segregating when the standard deviation between donors exceeded 5%. A statistical classification framework was built to diagnose cytomegalovirus status from the catalog of TCR beta chain sequences. In a later analysis, TCR nucleotide sequences were compared against IMGT/GENE-DB human TR gene sequences so that V and J genes could be assigned. A later analysis assigned CDR3 sequences and most-parsimonious VDJ recombination scenarios with the TCRdist pipeline. In a later analysis, every TCR beta chain was defined by the combination of its CDR3 amino acid sequence and its V-gene family, and reads without a unique V-gene family were dropped. As a way to deal with suspected cross-contamination and a sequencing artifact, a later analysis dropped over 550 nucleotide sequences that were highly shared and had low generation probability. In a later analysis, a clonal expansion index for each public chain was calculated from normalized within-repertoire ranks of inferred template counts. Generation probabilities in a later analysis came from a VDJ recombination model fitted to out-of-frame rearrangements, and those results were checked against IGoR. In a later analysis, TCR-TCR, TCR-HLA and TCR-CMV co-occurrence was scored with hypergeometric tests, and a repertoire-size bias correction was applied to TCR pairs. In a later analysis, false discovery rates were estimated by permuting HLA or CMV assignments 20 times. In a later analysis, co-occurring TCRs were grouped using DBSCAN, and TCRdist sequence similarity was added for clustering within HLA-allele-positive subsets. For co-occurrence clustering, repertoires with fewer than 30,000 or more than 120,000 public chains were excluded, along with 4 to 6 repertoires with anomalous nucleotide sharing. TCRdb obtained this table from immuneACCESS and retained in-frame rearrangements with V and J assigned. These tables miss some clones; where compared with another copy, unresolved V genes account for less than half of the shortfall, and the remainder is unexplained. V and J calls plus clone size are reproduced from that table; the DNA served to infer D and trimming. In this sample the table shows 110,000 to 150,000 clones, 70% to 80% of which occur a single time. The ten largest make up 2% to 3% of the sample.

Concerning this clone itself: Its antigen specificity is not known. Base qualities are not recorded, but no much larger clone differs from it by a single base.

What the authors observed across the whole study: When HLA alleles, especially DR and DQ, strongly co-occurred, TCR associations were difficult to assign to individual alleles. Correlated functional status among segregating V segments might be attributable to linkage disequilibrium, but an unknown experimental factor could not be ruled out. According to a later analysis, parvovirus B19, influenza, CMV and Epstein-Barr virus appeared linked to several top co-occurrence clusters. Compared with equally common non-associated chains, HLA-associated TCR beta chains in a later analysis were more clonally expanded and had lower generation probabilities. Immune exposure information for the cohort was limited to CMV serostatus. The study gave a list of 150 to 200 TCR beta chains associated with cytomegalovirus. The classifier was reported to diagnose cytomegalovirus status with high specificity and sensitivity in both the original and validation cohorts. A later analysis found that TCR association rates varied across HLA loci, with DRB1 alleles showing the most associated TCRs and HLA-C alleles the fewest. About 15 rarely observed V segments, including chromosome 9 orphons, were excluded from the earlier analysis of about 600 of the donors because counts were too low. Because some donors lacked HLA typing at each locus, the association tests relied only on the typed subset. A cluster of highly shared sequence variants was judged likely to represent a technical artifact of the sequencing pipeline. In a later genetic analysis, a missense DCLRE1C variant was associated with V-gene and J-gene trimming of TCR beta chains, and the association was replicated in an independent cohort. At a false discovery rate of 0.05, a later analysis linked 16,951 TCR beta sequences to specific HLA alleles. Across donors, most TCR sequences were observed very rarely, whereas some public TCRs were present in many individuals. Sequencing depth was assumed to be roughly uniform across donors in the presence/absence analyses, though that assumption may not hold. A further reported finding was that TCR beta sequences accurately predicted the HLA-A and HLA-B alleles for most subjects in the first cohort. In vitro tests confirmed that a few of the cytomegalovirus-associated TCR beta chains recognize cytomegalovirus antigens. The authors suggested that the approach could potentially be extended to other disease states and immunological phenotypes. Most CMV-associated TCR beta chains appeared to be HLA-restricted in a later analysis, and the HLA associations seemed to be driven largely by CMV exposure. In an earlier analysis of around 600 of the donors, most TCR beta V segments appeared in productive rearrangements about 87% or about 30% of the time, broadly matching IMGT annotations. A later genetic analysis reported fewer N-insertions in productive TCRs among donors in an Asian-associated ancestry cluster than the roughly 720-donor mean. The cohort was sequenced for TCR beta chains only, and without alpha or paired-chain data the features that could be detected were limited.

The clonotype was recovered from a woman between 18 and 30 years old in good health and CMV-seropositive. The source material was PBMCs.

The DNA reads as follows: TGCGCCAGCAGCCACAGAACGTCTAGCACAGATACGCAGTATTTT. Translation gives CASSHRTSSTDTQYF. This chain is built from TRBV5-1 and TRBJ2-3, with the identity of the D gene unclear. The CDR3 runs 15 residues from the cysteine to the phenylalanine. Of the read, only the CDR3 DNA is kept; its 45 bases are in frame from base 1. CDR1 and CDR2 (SGHRS, YFSETQ) derive from the germline V gene. V is reduced by 4 bases and J by 0 bases, leaving a spacing of 12 bases between them.